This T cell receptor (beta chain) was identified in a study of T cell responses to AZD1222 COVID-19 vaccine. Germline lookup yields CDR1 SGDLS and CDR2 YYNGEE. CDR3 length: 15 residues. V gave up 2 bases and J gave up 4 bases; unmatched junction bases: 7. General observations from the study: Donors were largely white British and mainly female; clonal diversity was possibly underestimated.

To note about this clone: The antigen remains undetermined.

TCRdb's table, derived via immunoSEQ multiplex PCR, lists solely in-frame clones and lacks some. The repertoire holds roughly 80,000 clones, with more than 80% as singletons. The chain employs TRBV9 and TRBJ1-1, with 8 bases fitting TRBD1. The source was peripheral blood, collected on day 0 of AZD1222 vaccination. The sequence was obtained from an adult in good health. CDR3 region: CASSVADRVSTEAFF. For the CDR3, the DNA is TGTGCCAGCAGCGTTGCGGACAGGGTGTCCACTGAAGCTTTCTTT.